The present entry profiles one T cell receptor (beta chain) with its context. The data stem from a study of blood T cell repertoires in COVID-19. Overall study: The samples span acute and convalescent COVID-19 from the United States, Italy and Spain. The cDNA or gDNA used as material had been derived from T cells, B-cell-depleted T cells, or PBMCs.

The CDR3 consists of 14 residues. V was shortened by 6 bases and J by 0 bases, with 9 bases between the two germline ends. Germline V CDR1 and CDR2: MNHEY, SVGEGT. As processed by the authors: Amplified reference gene primers provided the basis for estimating nucleated cell counts. Some clones are missing from TCRdb's copy, which holds only in-frame ones; the method was immunoSEQ multiplex PCR. The V and J calls and the clone size are those of that table, but D and trimming were determined from the DNA. The table records roughly 200,000 clones, about four fifths of them present only once. The TCR comes from a man aged 50-59 years with active or convalescent COVID-19. The chain is built from TRBV6-2 or TRBV6-3 and TRBJ2-1; D is uncertain. The specimen was peripheral blood. The CDR3 spells CASSLLSSYNEQFF. The CDR3 DNA is TGTGCCAGCAGCCTCCTTAGCTCCTACAATGAGCAGTTCTTC.